This T cell receptor beta chain was captured by sequencing in a study of regulatory T cells in long-lasting Graves disease. Study results and limitations: Study was limited to peripheral blood, excluding thyroid tissue.

Time point specified: newly diagnosed GD, antithyroid drugs for less than 3 months. The TCR library was prepared using RNA isolated from PBMCs. As a group, patients came from one endocrinology department in Xi'an, China. V was cut by 3 bases and J by 6 bases, with 4 bases left in between. The CDR3 consists of 10 residues. Germline CDR1 reads DFQATT; CDR2 reads SNEGSKA (reference sequence). This clonotype has at least ten counts. The antigen remains unidentified. Arm-PCR with iRepertoire HTBI primers amplified the CDR3 regions for these TCR beta libraries. TCRdb reprocessed the multiplex PCR reads via MiXCR and lists one record per CDR3 protein. The sample contains about 330,000 distinct CDR3 sequences, around 15% of which appear only once. This sample was shared with a second study, whose subject was T cells in Graves' hyperthyroidism and ophthalmopathy. That source notes: These patients, aged 18 to 65, had recently diagnosed hyperthyroidism lasting under 2 months. First-round RT-PCR targeting the TCR CDR3 was performed with the HTBI primer set.

Sequences were derived from peripheral blood mononuclear cells (PBMCs), sampled at new diagnosis, from a patient treated with antithyroid drugs. J is TRBJ2-3 and V is TRBV20-1; D is uncertain. This sequence was found in a young woman with Graves disease. CDR3 bases: TGCAGTGCTAGTGCGGATACGCAGTATTTT. Translating gives CSASADTQYF.